The 17 T cell receptor beta chains in this list originate from one sample, sequenced in a study of spatial heterogeneity in lung cancer. Stated time point: sample taken at primary tumor resection. From the 5' RACE reads, TCRdb called clonotypes with MiXCR, one entry per CDR3 protein. The sample lists roughly 79,000 distinct CDR3 sequences, approximately 8.1% occurring once. Sequences were derived from PBMCs, sampled at surgery. Source of these receptors: a male donor with early-stage non-small cell lung cancer.

The chain joins TRBV2 to TRBJ2-3; D is undetermined. The CDR3 consists of 13 residues. Trimming left V 1 base short and J 2 bases short, with 4 bases between. The germline gives CDR1 SNHLY, CDR2 FYNNEI. Written as DNA, the CDR3 is TGTGCCAGCAGTGAAGACTTCACAGATACGCAGTATTTT. Amino acids: CASSEDFTDTQYF.

In this sample, this clonotype turned up many times. This chain links TRBV5-4 with TRBJ2-2; 13 nucleotides match TRBD2. The CDR3 runs to 16 residues. The V gene's germline CDR1 is SGHNT and CDR2 YYREEE (reference sequence). V was clipped by 5 bases and J by 5 bases; unmatched bases: 6. CDR3 loop: CASSPGLAGATGELFF. For the CDR3, the DNA is TGTGCCAGCAGTCCCGGACTAGCGGGAGCTACCGGGGAGCTGTTTTTT. The full variable domain, rest sourced from reference TRBV5-4 and TRBJ2-2, is ETGVTQSPTHLIKTRGQQVTLRCSSQSGHNTVSWYQQALGQGPQFIFQYYREEENGRGNFPPRFSGLQFPNYSSELNVNALELDDSALYLCASSPGLAGATGELFFGEGSRLTVL.

This clonotype was observed many times. This chain joins TRBV3-1 and TRBJ2-3; perhaps TRBD2 as D (5 bases). The CDR3 runs to 15 residues. Germline V CDR1 and CDR2: LGHDT, YNNKEL (reference sequence). V was shortened by 1 base and J by 1 base, with 9 bases between the two germline ends. This chain's CDR3 is CASSQGLGGTDTQYF. DNA of the CDR3: TGTGCCAGCAGCCAAGGCCTCGGGGGCACAGATACGCAGTATTTT.

This clonotype was seen repeatedly, ten times or more. The chain joins TRBV5-6 to TRBJ2-7; D possibly corresponds to TRBD1 (5 bases). The length of the CDR3 is 14 residues. The V gene's germline CDR1 is SGHDT and CDR2 YYEEEE. Trimming cost V 0 bases and J 2 bases, with 9 bases left between them. The CDR3, as DNA: TGTGCCAGCAGCTTGGAGGACATCGCCTACGAGCAGTACTTC. Its protein is CASSLEDIAYEQYF.

In its sample, this clonotype was seen a few times. The chain links TRBV4-3 to TRBJ1-4; unclear D gene. V shed 0 bases and J shed 6 bases, with 11 bases lying between them. Germline-derived CDR1 and CDR2 are LGHNA and YSLEER. This CDR3 contains 15 residues. The CDR3 loop is CASSQDTQYDEKLFF. The CDR3 region has the DNA TGCGCCAGCAGCCAAGATACACAGTACGATGAAAAACTGTTTTTT.

The chain carries TRBV9 and TRBJ1-2, with D uncertain. Per germline, CDR1 SGDLS and CDR2 YYNGEE. Trimming pared 0 bases from V and 3 bases from J, leaving 6 bases between. The CDR3 loop spans 13 amino acids. The CDR3, as DNA: TGTGCCAGCAGCGTAGCCAGCGACTATGGCTACACCTTC. Its translation: CASSVASDYGYTF.

This clonotype occurred many times. The chain uses TRBV27 and TRBJ1-3; no firm D call. Germline CDR1 and CDR2: MNHEY and SMNVEV (reference sequence). The V gene lost 5 bases and the J gene lost 0 bases, with 14 bases spanning the gap. CDR3 size: 16 residues. DNA of the CDR3: TGTGCCAGCAGTCCTACCTCAGGCTTCTCTGGAAACACCATATATTTT. It codes for CASSPTSGFSGNTIYF.

The chain joins TRBV9 to TRBJ1-1, with a possible D match to TRBD1 (6 bases). Looked up from germline, CDR1 is SGDLS and CDR2 is YYNGEE. The CDR3 has 15 amino acids. V gave up 0 bases and J gave up 2 bases, with 11 bases separating them. The CDR3 spells CASSVAGARNTEAFF. The DNA for the CDR3 is TGTGCCAGCAGCGTAGCGGGGGCTCGAAACACTGAAGCTTTCTTT.

This clonotype is categorized as medium-sized. The V call is TRBV29-1, the J call TRBJ1-5; D not resolved. Trimming took off 8 bases at V and 2 bases at J, with 28 bases between the two ends. This CDR3 has 18 amino acids. Looked up from germline, CDR1 is SQVTM and CDR2 is ANQGSEA. The CDR3 bases are TGCAGCCCACGAACGGGGTTGAAAGTCGGAGGAGGCAATCAGCCCCAGCATTTT. Translating it yields CSPRTGLKVGGGNQPQHF.

This clonotype was recorded a few times. The genes are TRBV7-9 and TRBJ2-3; no clear D gene. Trimming shortened V by 5 bases and J by 6 bases, and 9 bases separated the two germline ends. Germline values: CDR1 SEHNR, CDR2 FQNEAQ (reference sequence). The CDR3 spans 12 residues. The CDR3 nucleotides read TGTGCCAGCAGCCCCTCTACCGATACGCAGTATTTT. This translates into CASSPSTDTQYF.

This clonotype was observed many times. V and J are TRBV29-1 and TRBJ1-1; 8 bases fit TRBD1. This CDR3 is built from 12 residues. V was pared by 3 bases and J by 5 bases, with 2 bases of the junction left unmatched. CDR1 and CDR2 from the germline V gene are SQVTM and ANQGSEA. DNA for the CDR3: TGCAGCGTTGATAACAGGGGGACTGAAGCTTTCTTT. Protein: CSVDNRGTEAFF. Full variable domain (remainder filled in from reference TRBV29-1 and TRBJ1-1): SAVISQKPSRDICQRGTSLTIQCQVDSQVTMMFWYRQQPGQSLTLIATANQGSEATYESGFVIDKFPISRPNLTFSTLTVSNMSPEDSSIYLCSVDNRGTEAFFGQGTRLTVV.

At least ten counts were recorded for this clonotype. This sequence joins TRBV4-2 and TRBJ1-4, with D possibly matching TRBD1 (6 bases). Looked up from germline, CDR1 is LGHNA and CDR2 is YNFKEQ. The CDR3 contains 13 residues. V was pared by 3 bases and J by 8 bases, with 10 bases between. CDR3 in DNA: TGTGCCAGCAGCCAGACAGGAAACGAAAAACTGTTTTTT. It translates to CASSQTGNEKLFF.

This clonotype occurred many times. The chain uses TRBV11-2 and TRBJ2-1, with no clear D. Between the trimmed V and J ends, which lost 3 bases and 6 bases, there was a span of 9 bases. The germline CDR1 and CDR2 sequences are SGHAT and FQNNGV. The CDR3 covers 13 residues. CDR3 sequence (DNA): TGTGCCAGCAGCTTTGGACGCGGCAATGAGCAGTTCTTC. It specifies CASSFGRGNEQFF.

CDR3: CSARDTLGGGSSYEQYF. The CDR3 nucleotides read TGCAGTGCTAGAGATACCCTGGGCGGGGGAAGCTCCTACGAGCAGTACTTC. The rearrangement joins TRBV20-1 to TRBJ2-7, with 7 bases aligning to TRBD2. CDR3 size: 17 residues. V lost 0 bases to trimming and J lost 0 bases; unmatched junction nucleotides: 11. Germline V gives CDR1 DFQATT, CDR2 SNEGSKA (reference sequence).

The chain is built from TRBV6-5 and TRBJ2-1; TRBD1 or TRBD2 may be the D gene (5 bases each). Germline lookup yields CDR1 MNHEY and CDR2 SVGAGI. There are 15 residues in the CDR3. V dropped 2 bases and J dropped 0 bases, with 8 bases sitting between them. The CDR3 here is CASSYEGHSYNEQFF. DNA for the CDR3: TGTGCCAGCAGTTACGAGGGGCACTCCTACAATGAGCAGTTCTTC.

This clonotype showed up just a few times. J is TRBJ1-5 and V is TRBV7-2, with D uncertain. V was trimmed by 3 bases and J by 5 bases, leaving 11 bases between them. The CDR3 loop spans 14 amino acids. Germline CDR1 and CDR2: SGHTA and FQGNSA. This CDR3 reads CASSFRPADQPQHF. The CDR3 DNA reads as TGTGCCAGCAGCTTTCGCCCGGCGGATCAGCCCCAGCATTTT.

CDR3 nucleotides: TGTGCCTGGACCATCGGTGGAGCTGATTCACCCCTCCACTTT. Amino acid sequence: CAWTIGGADSPLHF. The chain uses TRBV30 and TRBJ1-6; no firm D call. Deletions cut 4 bases from V and 8 bases from J, with 15 bases between. The germline V gene encodes CDR1 GTSNPN and CDR2 SVGIG (reference sequence). This CDR3 has 14 amino acids.